Described below is a single T cell receptor (beta chain) sequence and its context. There are 15 residues in the CDR3. V was pared by 4 bases and J by 1 base, with 11 bases between. CDR1 SEHNR and CDR2 FQNEAQ come from the germline V gene (reference sequence). Profiling relied on immunoSEQ multiplex PCR, and the TCRdb table lists in-frame clones only, not all of them. The table lists about half a million clones, about 85% of them singletons, with under 15% in the top ten. This entry comes from a study of shared clonotypes between healthy human individuals. J is TRBJ2-1 and V is TRBV7-9; weak D call: TRBD2 (6 bases). The sequenced sample was PBMCs. The source is a woman in her 40s in good health. Some clones in this sample may be carry-over from other donors' samples. DNA of the CDR3: TGTGCCAGCAGCTCCTTCGGGAGTTCCTACAATGAGCAGTTCTTC. Its translation: CASSSFGSSYNEQFF. The full variable domain, rest sourced from reference TRBV7-9 and TRBJ2-1, is DTGVSQNPRHKITKRGQNVTFRCDPISEHNRLYWYRQTLGQGPEFLTYFQNEAQLEKSRLLSDRFSAERPKGSFSTLEIQRTEQGDSAMYLCASSSFGSSYNEQFFGPGTRLTVL.